One and the same sample provided the 26 T cell receptor beta chains below, sequenced in a study of blood T cells in healthy people across ages. It was with a sample-barcoded 5' primer and a J-beta primer mix that a second PCR of roughly 7 to 12 cycles was run. MiXCR was run by TCRdb on the 5' RACE reads, yielding one entry per CDR3 protein. The sample shows roughly 1,500,000 distinct CDR3 sequences, approximately 38% of them seen only once. Sequencing input: blood. The source of these receptors is a woman younger than 30 in good health.

The rearrangement joins TRBV25-1 to TRBJ1-4; a possible D gene is TRBD1 (5 bases). The CDR3 extends over 14 amino acids. Germline values: CDR1 MGHDK, CDR2 SYGVNS. V dropped 3 bases and J dropped 2 bases, with 7 bases sitting between them. CDR3 residues: CASSEGVTNEKLFF. DNA for the CDR3: TGTGCCAGCAGTGAGGGGGTTACTAATGAAAAACTGTTTTTT.

This clonotype was seen only a few times. This rearrangement joins TRBV3-1 to TRBJ2-5; TRBD2 is a possible D gene (6 bases). V was clipped by 1 base and J by 11 bases, with 14 bases between them. Germline-derived CDR1 and CDR2 are LGHDT and YNNKEL (reference sequence). The CDR3 is made up of 13 amino acids. The CDR3 is CASSQGGLNEQYF. CDR3 DNA sequence: TGTGCCAGCAGCCAAGGGGGACTTAATGAGCAGTACTTC.

A few counts support this clonotype. The rearrangement uses TRBV25-1 and TRBJ1-5; D unclear. V was pared by 6 bases and J by 0 bases, with 9 bases between. CDR3 length: 14 residues. Germline V CDR1 and CDR2: MGHDK, SYGVNS. The CDR3 nucleotides read TGTGCCAGCAGGGGCAGCTATAGCAATCAGCCCCAGCATTTT. It is translated as CASRGSYSNQPQHF.

This clonotype was detected only a few times. The V gene is TRBV9, the J gene TRBJ1-2; D is undetermined. This CDR3 spans 15 amino acids. V was cut by 0 bases and J by 4 bases, with 13 bases left in between. Germline values: CDR1 SGDLS, CDR2 YYNGEE. The CDR3 bases are TGTGCCAGCAGCGTAGCCCCGGACGTACCCTATGGCTACACCTTC. Protein product: CASSVAPDVPYGYTF. The full variable domain, with the rest looked up from reference TRBV9 and TRBJ1-2, is DSGVTQTPKHLITATGQRVTLRCSPRSGDLSVYWYQQSLDQGLQFLIQYYNGEERAKGNILERFSAQQFPDLHSELNLSSLELGDSALYFCASSVAPDVPYGYTFGSGTRLTVV.

The chain recombines TRBV3-1 with TRBJ2-2; TRBD2 matches 13 bases. Germline CDR1 reads LGHDT; CDR2 reads YNNKEL (reference sequence). V was pared by 0 bases and J by 6 bases, with 7 bases of the junction left unmatched. The CDR3 covers 18 residues. The CDR3 spells CASSQDTPLAGGPGELFF. The CDR3 DNA follows: TGTGCCAGCAGCCAAGACACCCCACTAGCGGGAGGGCCCGGGGAGCTGTTTTTT.

The sample holds a few counts of this clonotype. V gene TRBV4-2 combines with J gene TRBJ2-3; tentatively, D is TRBD2 (6 bases). Germline assignment: CDR1 LGHNA and CDR2 YNFKEQ. The CDR3 loop spans 16 amino acids. V lost 0 bases to trimming and J lost 1 base, with 11 bases between them. CDR3 sequence reads: CASSQDLGLRTDTQYF. DNA of the CDR3: TGTGCCAGCAGCCAAGACCTAGGACTACGCACAGATACGCAGTATTTT.

The CDR3 bases are TGTGCCAGCAGCCAACCGGGACAACTAGAGACCCAGTACTTC. Encoded protein: CASSQPGQLETQYF. The genes are TRBV3-1 and TRBJ2-7, with TRBD1 as a possible D gene (6 bases). The J call is in doubt because the DNA end fits TRBJ2-5 better. The CDR3 is 14 residues long. The germline gives CDR1 LGHDT, CDR2 YNNKEL (reference sequence).

The sample holds many counts of this clonotype. This chain joins TRBV12-3 or TRBV12-4 and TRBJ2-7, with D unclear. There are 13 residues in the CDR3. Trimming cost V 3 bases and J 5 bases, with 11 bases left between them. CDR3 nucleotides: TGTGCCAGCAGTTTGTTCCCTTCAAACGAGCAGTACTTC. It specifies CASSLFPSNEQYF.

The CDR3 bases are TGTGCCAGCAGTTACTTTACAGGACTAGCGGCCTACAATGAGCAGTTCTTC. It translates to CASSYFTGLAAYNEQFF. The genes are TRBV6-5 and TRBJ2-1; 10 nucleotides align to TRBD2. V shed 1 base and J 2 bases; nucleotides not matched to a gene: 5. Germline CDR1 and CDR2: MNHEY and SVGAGI. CDR3 length: 17 amino acids.

This chain joins TRBV20-1 and TRBJ1-2; 7 bases agree with TRBD1. Trimming removed 4 bases from V and 10 bases from J; junction bases left unmatched: 6. The CDR3 extends over 11 amino acids. Germline CDR1 and CDR2: DFQATT and SNEGSKA (reference sequence). CDR3 sequence reads: CSAKGGDLYTF. CDR3 DNA sequence: TGCAGTGCTAAAGGGGGCGACCTCTACACCTTC.

This clonotype turned up a few times. The chain couples TRBV30 to TRBJ2-5; D possibly corresponds to TRBD1 (5 bases). Germline V gene data show CDR1 as GTSNPN and CDR2 as SVGIG (reference sequence). V lost 1 base and J 4 bases, leaving 7 bases between the germline ends. This CDR3 has 12 amino acids. The chain's CDR3 is CAWSAGRETQYF. CDR3 DNA: TGTGCCTGGAGTGCAGGGCGAGAGACCCAGTACTTC.

This clonotype has only a few counts. This chain links TRBV4-2 with TRBJ1-2; unclear D gene. Germline V lookup: CDR1 LGHNA, CDR2 YNFKEQ. This CDR3 has 17 amino acids. Trimming took off 0 bases at V and 4 bases at J, with 18 bases between the two ends. In nucleotides, the CDR3 is TGTGCCAGCAGCCAAGAGGGGAAGGGTTGGAACAGCTATGGCTACACCTTC. Translated: CASSQEGKGWNSYGYTF.

The chain joins TRBV7-2 to TRBJ2-7, with 9 bases identical to TRBD2. The DNA matches TRBJ2-4 better at its end, which makes the J call doubtful. Germline CDR1 SGHTA, CDR2 FQGNSA. CDR3 length: 20 amino acids. The CDR3 region has the DNA TGTGCCAGCAGCTTAGTCGGCCCCGGCGGGAGGGGAGGATCCGAAAACATTCAGTACTTC. Protein sequence: CASSLVGPGGRGGSENIQYF.

The genes are TRBV20-1 and TRBJ1-1; no definite D call. The CDR3 totals 11 residues. Trimming stripped 1 base from V and 6 bases from J, with 6 bases between. Germline CDR1 and CDR2: DFQATT and SNEGSKA (reference sequence). CDR3 protein: CSARVGAEAFF. The CDR3 coding sequence is TGCAGTGCTAGAGTAGGCGCTGAAGCTTTCTTT.

V gene TRBV5-5 combines with J gene TRBJ1-2, with D unclear. CDR1 is SGHKS, CDR2 YYEKEE, per germline (reference sequence). The CDR3 spans 14 residues. V was trimmed by 0 bases and J by 4 bases, leaving 10 bases between them. The DNA of the CDR3 is TGTGCCAGCAGCTTGGGGGGTATCGGCTATGGCTACACCTTC. This encodes CASSLGGIGYGYTF.

This clonotype was picked up a small number of times. The chain is built from TRBV20-1 and TRBJ2-7; no reliable D call. This CDR3 contains 11 residues. Trimming removed 6 bases from V and 5 bases from J, with 11 bases in between. The germline CDR1 and CDR2 sequences are DFQATT and SNEGSKA (reference sequence). As DNA, the CDR3 is TGCAGTGCCCCCGTGTGGAACGAGCAGTACTTC. Its translation is CSAPVWNEQYF.

The rearrangement uses TRBV9 and TRBJ2-4; 11 positions match TRBD2. This CDR3 has 15 residues. The germline CDR1 and CDR2 sequences are SGDLS and YYNGEE. V lost 3 bases, J lost 9 bases, and 8 bases stayed unmatched. The CDR3 loop reads CASSETSGNLGIQYF. The CDR3 DNA reads TGTGCCAGCAGCGAGACTAGCGGGAATCTGGGCATTCAGTACTTC.

This chain joins TRBV5-1 and TRBJ2-3, with 7 bases that match TRBD2. In germline, CDR1 is SGHRS, CDR2 YFSETQ. The V segment lost 1 base and the J segment 3 bases; nucleotides outside the gene matches: 5. The CDR3 extends over 15 amino acids. Written as DNA, the CDR3 is TGCGCCAGCAGCTTGCGGGGGGATTCTACAGATACGCAGTATTTT. It translates to CASSLRGDSTDTQYF.

CDR3 nucleotide sequence: TGCAGTGCTAGAGATCAGCCGAACACTGAAGCTTTCTTT. Translated, it gives CSARDQPNTEAFF. The chain combines TRBV20-1 with TRBJ1-1; D call uncertain. Trimming took 0 bases from V and 1 from J, leaving 6 bases between them. The CDR3 has 13 residues. Per germline, CDR1 DFQATT and CDR2 SNEGSKA (reference sequence).

This clonotype occurred a few times. The genes are TRBV5-1 and TRBJ2-5, with D maybe TRBD2 (6 bases). Trimming cost V 1 base and J 2 bases, with 12 bases left between them. CDR3 length: 15 amino acids. Germline CDR1 is SGHRS and CDR2 is YFSETQ. The CDR3 DNA sequence: TGCGCCAGCAGCTTGATCGGGAGTGGGCAAGAGACCCAGTACTTC. Its translation is CASSLIGSGQETQYF.

This clonotype was seen more than once but under ten times. CDR3 loop: CSARPTDRKGQETQYF. For the CDR3, the DNA is TGCAGTGCTAGACCGACTGATCGGAAAGGCCAAGAGACCCAGTACTTC. The chain joins TRBV20-1 to TRBJ2-5; D is undetermined. V was shortened by 2 bases and J by 1 base, with 17 bases between the two germline ends. This CDR3 is built from 16 residues. Germline V gene sequence: CDR1 DFQATT, CDR2 SNEGSKA (reference sequence).

V usage is TRBV6-5 and J usage is TRBJ2-1, with 7 nucleotides matching TRBD2. V was clipped by 0 bases and J by 4 bases; unmatched bases: 9. The CDR3 covers 17 residues. Germline V gives CDR1 MNHEY, CDR2 SVGAGI. CDR3 sequence reads: CASSYSGEAGYYNEQFF. The CDR3 bases are TGTGCCAGCAGTTACTCTGGAGAAGCGGGATATTACAATGAGCAGTTCTTC.

The V call is TRBV2, the J call TRBJ2-1; 11 positions match TRBD2. This CDR3 spans 16 amino acids. CDR1 and CDR2 from the germline V gene are SNHLY and FYNNEI. V lost 5 bases, J lost 1 base, and 4 bases stayed unmatched. The CDR3: CASSTSGGESYNEQFF. The CDR3 DNA is TGTGCCAGCAGTACTAGCGGGGGAGAGTCCTACAATGAGCAGTTCTTC.

This chain links TRBV3-1 with TRBJ1-2; weak D call: TRBD1 (5 bases). V gave up 1 base and J gave up 5 bases, with 11 bases separating them. Germline CDR1 is LGHDT and CDR2 is YNNKEL (reference sequence). This CDR3 region has 14 residues. The CDR3 is CASSQVGRPYGYTF. The CDR3 bases are TGTGCCAGCAGCCAAGTGGGACGGCCGTATGGCTACACCTTC.

V gene TRBV6-5 combines with J gene TRBJ1-1; the match to TRBD1 covers 8 bases. CDR3 length: 14 amino acids. The ends lost 6 bases at V and 1 base at J; junction bases unmatched: 4. The germline CDR1 and CDR2 sequences are MNHEY and SVGAGI. CDR3 sequence: CASSRTGWNTEAFF. The CDR3 nucleotides are TGTGCCAGCAGCCGGACAGGGTGGAACACTGAAGCTTTCTTT.

There are a few counts of this clonotype. The chain joins TRBV25-1 to TRBJ1-2; the match to TRBD1 covers 9 bases. This CDR3 spans 13 amino acids. Germline assignment: CDR1 MGHDK and CDR2 SYGVNS. V lost 6 bases to trimming and J lost 6 bases; unmatched junction nucleotides: 5. The CDR3 DNA is TGTGCCAGCAGGGGGACAGGGAGGAATGGCTACACCTTC. Translating it yields CASRGTGRNGYTF.